The clone carrying this T cell receptor beta chain was counted only a few times. Sequencing used immunoSEQ multiplex PCR; TCRdb keeps in-frame clones, though not all of them. This table holds about 26,000 clones, 65% to 80% found once. The data originate from a study of OX40 agonist ivuxolimab in advanced cancers. Study summary: Patients received ivuxolimab, an intravenous treatment, every 2 weeks at 0.01 to 10 mg/kg. Participants, 75% to 85% male, averaged roughly 60 years of age, ranging from roughly 20 to 79.

J gave up 2 bases and V 5 bases, and 3 bases lay outside the gene matches. The germline gives CDR1 SGHTA, CDR2 FQGTGA. The CDR3 runs 14 residues. The V call is TRBV7-3, the J call TRBJ2-3, with 8 positions matching TRBD2. This sequence originates from an adult with an advanced solid tumor such as melanoma, head and neck, liver or kidney cancer. Sequenced material: CD4+ or CD8+ T cells sorted from blood, taken in a trial of the OX40 agonist ivuxolimab. CDR3 sequence: CASSPGLATDTQYF. Here the CDR3 DNA reads TGTGCCAGCAGCCCAGGACTAGCCACAGATACGCAGTATTTT.